These 15 T cell receptor beta chains were all obtained from the same sample, sequenced in a study of T-cell memory formation after mild COVID-19. TCRdb re-called the 5' RACE reads with MiXCR, one entry per CDR3 protein. The table records about 470,000 distinct CDR3 sequences, roughly 23% of them present only once. What was sequenced was PBMCs or a T cell subset sorted from them (not recorded which). These receptors all come from an adult woman who had mild COVID-19 (a few samples of this study predate the infection). Cell type and time point are not known.

V usage is TRBV6-2 or TRBV6-3 and J usage is TRBJ1-1; no clear D gene. The CDR3 sequence is 14 residues long. Looked up from germline, CDR1 is MNHEY and CDR2 is SVGEGT. The germline V and J ends were trimmed by 2 bases and 10 bases, with 17 bases remaining between them. CDR3 in amino acids: CASSYVGSRGGAFF. The CDR3 DNA follows: TGTGCCAGCAGTTACGTGGGCAGCCGAGGAGGAGCTTTCTTT.

This chain connects TRBV19 to TRBJ2-1; TRBD2 agrees at 15 bases. The CDR3 runs 18 residues. Trimming at V came to 10 bases and at J to 2 bases, leaving 12 bases not matched to a gene. Germline V CDR1 and CDR2: LNHDA, SQIVND (reference sequence). In DNA, the CDR3 is TGTGCCACGAGCGCCTATAGGACTAGCGGGAGGGCCTACAATGAGCAGTTCTTC. Translation gives CATSAYRTSGRAYNEQFF. The full variable domain, its missing parts supplied by reference TRBV19 and TRBJ2-1, is DGGITQSPKYLFRKEGQNVTLSCEQNLNHDAMYWYRQDPGQGLRLIYYSQIVNDFQKGDIAEGYSVSREKKESFPLTVTSAQKNPTAFYLCATSAYRTSGRAYNEQFFGPGTRLTVL.

The table lists this clonotype with a few counts. This chain links TRBV20-1 with TRBJ2-3, with D perhaps TRBD2 (5 bases). This CDR3 is 13 amino acids long. The V end lost 6 bases, the J end lost 2 bases, and 12 bases lay between the germline ends. Germline V gives CDR1 DFQATT, CDR2 SNEGSKA (reference sequence). The CDR3 DNA sequence: TGCAGTGCCCAGAGACTATTCACAGATACGCAGTATTTT. Translation: CSAQRLFTDTQYF.

This clonotype was seen only a few times. J is TRBJ2-1 and V is TRBV5-1; D gene unclear. The CDR3 extends over 14 amino acids. Germline V gene data show CDR1 as SGHRS and CDR2 as YFSETQ. The V end was cut by 0 bases, the J end by 2 bases, with 6 bases between. The CDR3 sequence: CASSLAEAYNEQFF. In DNA form, the CDR3 reads TGCGCCAGCAGCTTGGCTGAGGCCTACAATGAGCAGTTCTTC.

The chain recombines TRBV12-3 or TRBV12-4 with TRBJ2-5; no clear D gene. The CDR3 has 12 amino acids. Trimming took 0 bases from V and 6 from J, leaving 5 bases between them. For the CDR3, the DNA is TGTGCCAGCAGTTTAGCGGGCCAGACCCAGTACTTC. Its translation is CASSLAGQTQYF.

This clonotype turned up a few times. The V and J genes are TRBV5-1 and TRBJ2-7, with 10 bases that match TRBD1. Germline CDR1 reads SGHRS; CDR2 reads YFSETQ. This CDR3 comprises 18 residues. The trim removed 2 bases at V and 0 bases at J, leaving 11 bases unmatched. CDR3 loop: CASSFWVRDRGSSYEQYF. CDR3 DNA sequence: TGCGCCAGCAGCTTTTGGGTCCGGGACAGGGGAAGCTCCTACGAGCAGTACTTC.

This clonotype was seen a handful of times. This chain uses TRBV5-1 with TRBJ2-3, with 13 bases aligning to TRBD2. The ends lost 3 bases at V and 6 bases at J; junction bases unmatched: 10. CDR1 and CDR2 (germline): SGHRS, YFSETQ. This CDR3 has 17 amino acids. The DNA for the CDR3 is TGCGCCAGCAGCTACTGGACTAGCGGGGGCCAGGGGGATACGCAGTATTTT. This translates into CASSYWTSGGQGDTQYF.

The V call is TRBV5-6, the J call TRBJ2-3, with 9 nucleotides matching TRBD2. The CDR3 has 19 residues. The J segment lost 2 bases and the V segment lost 0 bases, leaving 13 bases of the junction unmatched. The germline V gene encodes CDR1 SGHDT and CDR2 YYEEEE. This CDR3 reads CASSLAAGLAPVNTDTQYF. CDR3 nucleotide sequence: TGTGCCAGCAGCTTGGCGGCGGGACTAGCCCCGGTGAACACAGATACGCAGTATTTT.

The sample holds a few counts of this clonotype. The gene calls are TRBV5-1 and TRBJ1-2; 8 bases agree with TRBD1. With V trimmed by 4 bases and J by 5 bases, 10 bases remained unmatched. Germline V gene sequence: CDR1 SGHRS, CDR2 YFSETQ. The CDR3 spans 15 residues. The CDR3 nucleotides read TGCGCCAGCAGCCGAGGTGACAGGGGAAGATATGGCTACACCTTC. This encodes CASSRGDRGRYGYTF.

The sample holds a few counts of this clonotype. This chain uses TRBV5-1 with TRBJ2-1; D may correspond to TRBD1 or TRBD2 (5 bases each). The length of the CDR3 is 15 residues. Per the germline V gene, CDR1 is SGHRS and CDR2 is YFSETQ. The V end lost 4 bases, the J end lost 8 bases, and 19 bases lay between the germline ends. The CDR3 here is CASSPGRGAIDEQFF. The CDR3 region has the DNA TGCGCCAGCAGCCCCGGTCGGGGCGCGATCGATGAGCAGTTCTTC.

This clonotype was seen a few times. This rearrangement joins TRBV9 to TRBJ2-7, with D unresolved. Per germline, CDR1 SGDLS and CDR2 YYNGEE. The CDR3 length is 14 residues. V was clipped by 0 bases and J by 2 bases, with 9 bases between them. Here the CDR3 reads CASSVGGGPYEQYF. The CDR3 nucleotides read TGTGCCAGCAGCGTAGGCGGCGGACCCTACGAGCAGTACTTC.

The rearrangement uses TRBV20-1 and TRBJ1-1, with D possibly being TRBD1 (5 bases). The ends were cut back, 3 bases at V and 1 base at J, with 12 bases in the middle. The CDR3 runs 14 residues. Germline V gives CDR1 DFQATT, CDR2 SNEGSKA (reference sequence). The CDR3 region is CSARTGRSNTEAFF. The CDR3 coding sequence is TGCAGTGCTAGGACGGGACGGTCGAACACTGAAGCTTTCTTT.

The chain employs TRBV6-5 and TRBJ1-1; TRBD1 agrees at 7 bases. The CDR3 is made up of 15 amino acids. The ends lost 4 bases at V and 3 bases at J; junction bases unmatched: 8. The germline CDR1 and CDR2 sequences are MNHEY and SVGAGI. The CDR3 protein is CASSSFYRGHTEAFF. The CDR3 DNA reads as TGTGCCAGCAGTTCCTTCTACAGGGGCCACACTGAAGCTTTCTTT.

This sequence joins TRBV13 and TRBJ2-7; 7 bases are shared with TRBD2. In germline, CDR1 is PRHDT, CDR2 FYEKMQ (reference sequence). V lost 8 bases to trimming and J lost 7 bases; unmatched junction nucleotides: 5. The CDR3 loop spans 11 amino acids. The CDR3 bases are TGTGCCAGCGAGGGAGGGAGGGAGCAGTACTTC. This sequence encodes CASEGGREQYF.

The chain combines TRBV7-2 with TRBJ2-1, with 8 nucleotides matching TRBD1. The germline gives CDR1 SGHTA, CDR2 FQGNSA. The junction had 8 bases not matched to a gene; V was cut back by 2 bases and J by 8 bases. The CDR3 is 15 amino acids. CDR3 nucleotides: TGTGCCAGCAGCTTATTGGAGACAGGGGTCGATGAGCAGTTCTTC. Translation: CASSLLETGVDEQFF.